These T cell receptor beta chains were read from a single sample in a study of control samples from healthy donors and cancer patients. Here immunoSEQ multiplex PCR was the method, and the copy in TCRdb shows in-frame clones only, minus some. Here the sample spans more than 75,000 clones, around 90% being singletons. Material for sequencing was PBMCs. The receptor set was obtained from a woman aged 55-69 years with head and neck cancer. CDR3s include the opening cysteine and the closing phenylalanine or tryptophan. The order of the fields is V gene, D gene, clone size, J gene, CDR3 protein, CDR3 DNA. D genes are given only for firm matches. Clone size is not always given. Where it is, it says once, few, many or a class for expanded clones.

V gene: TRBV19
D gene: -
clone size: -
J gene: TRBJ1-5
CDR3 protein: CASSIIQPNQPQHF
CDR3 DNA: TGTGCCAGTAGTATCATCCAGCCAAATCAGCCCCAGCATTTT

V gene: TRBV5-1
D gene: -
clone size: -
J gene: TRBJ2-1
CDR3 protein: CASSSTATSYNEQFF
CDR3 DNA: TGCGCCAGCAGCTCAACAGCCACCTCCTACAATGAGCAGTTCTTC

V gene: TRBV11-3
D gene: -
clone size: -
J gene: TRBJ2-3
CDR3 protein: CASSLGSSTDTQYF
CDR3 DNA: TGTGCCAGCAGCTTGGGCTCAAGCACAGATACGCAGTATTTT

V gene: TRBV10-3
D gene: -
clone size: -
J gene: TRBJ2-2
CDR3 protein: CAIKVRDGTGELFF
CDR3 DNA: TGTGCCATCAAAGTCCGGGACGGCACCGGGGAGCTGTTTTTT

V gene: TRBV9
D gene: -
clone size: -
J gene: TRBJ2-2
CDR3 protein: CASSLIQGPGELFF
CDR3 DNA: TGTGCCAGCAGCCTAATTCAGGGTCCCGGGGAGCTGTTTTTT

V gene: TRBV19
D gene: TRBD1
clone size: -
J gene: TRBJ2-5
CDR3 protein: CASSIGPTGGETQYF
CDR3 DNA: TGTGCCAGTAGTATTGGCCCTACAGGGGGCGAGACCCAGTACTTC

V gene: TRBV3-1/TRBV3-2
D gene: -
clone size: -
J gene: TRBJ1-5
CDR3 protein: CASSHMGTGNQPQHF
CDR3 DNA: TGTGCCAGCAGCCACATGGGGACCGGCAATCAGCCCCAGCATTTT

V gene: TRBV19
D gene: -
clone size: -
J gene: TRBJ2-5
CDR3 protein: CASSTGWETQYF
CDR3 DNA: TGTGCCAGTAGCACAGGGTGGGAGACCCAGTACTTC

V gene: TRBV11-2
D gene: TRBD1
clone size: once
J gene: TRBJ1-4
CDR3 protein: CASSITGGENEKLFF
CDR3 DNA: TGTGCCAGCAGCATTACAGGGGGCGAAAATGAAAAACTGTTTTTT

V gene: TRBV7-9
D gene: -
clone size: -
J gene: TRBJ2-7
CDR3 protein: CASSLQNYDEQYF
CDR3 DNA: TGTGCCAGCAGCTTACAAAACTACGACGAGCAGTACTTC

V gene: TRBV5-4
D gene: -
clone size: -
J gene: TRBJ2-5
CDR3 protein: CASSFGETQYF
CDR3 DNA: TGTGCCAGCAGCTTTGGAGAGACCCAGTACTTC

V gene: TRBV12-3/TRBV12-4
D gene: -
clone size: -
J gene: TRBJ1-1
CDR3 protein: CASRRVWSEAFF
CDR3 DNA: TGTGCCAGCAGACGAGTATGGTCTGAAGCTTTCTTT

V gene: TRBV7-9
D gene: -
clone size: -
J gene: TRBJ2-3
CDR3 protein: CASSRGLGEWDTQYF
CDR3 DNA: TGTGCCAGCAGCCGCGGACTGGGTGAGTGGGATACGCAGTATTTT

V gene: TRBV7-6
D gene: -
clone size: -
J gene: TRBJ1-5
CDR3 protein: CASSSGQKDQPQHF
CDR3 DNA: TGTGCCAGCAGCAGTGGACAGAAAGATCAGCCCCAGCATTTT

V gene: TRBV23-1
D gene: TRBD1
clone size: once
J gene: TRBJ2-6
CDR3 protein: CARNTGAGANVLTF
CDR3 DNA: TGCGCCAGGAATACAGGGGCCGGGGCCAACGTCCTGACTTTC

V gene: TRBV5-4
D gene: -
clone size: -
J gene: TRBJ1-1
CDR3 protein: CASSGTLDRNTEAFF
CDR3 DNA: TGTGCCAGCAGTGGTACGCTGGACCGCAACACTGAAGCTTTCTTT

V gene: TRBV15
D gene: TRBD2
clone size: -
J gene: TRBJ2-7
CDR3 protein: CATSRGGLAYEQYF
CDR3 DNA: TGTGCCACCAGCAGAGGCGGACTAGCCTACGAGCAGTACTTC

V gene: TRBV6-1
D gene: TRBD2
clone size: -
J gene: TRBJ2-7
CDR3 protein: CASSEATTSPTYEQYF
CDR3 DNA: TGTGCCAGCAGTGAAGCCACGACTAGCCCAACCTACGAGCAGTACTTC

V gene: TRBV6-1
D gene: -
clone size: few
J gene: TRBJ1-6
CDR3 protein: CASSDLHSSYNSPLHF
CDR3 DNA: TGTGCCAGCAGTGACCTCCATAGCTCCTATAATTCACCCCTCCACTTT

V gene: TRBV19
D gene: TRBD1
clone size: -
J gene: TRBJ1-1
CDR3 protein: CASSTRQGRNTEAFF
CDR3 DNA: TGTGCCAGTAGTACAAGACAGGGGAGGAACACTGAAGCTTTCTTT

V gene: TRBV7-2
D gene: -
clone size: -
J gene: TRBJ2-7
CDR3 protein: CASSLGTRSSYEQYF
CDR3 DNA: TGTGCCAGCAGCCTAGGGACACGGAGCTCCTACGAGCAGTACTTC

V gene: TRBV6-6
D gene: -
clone size: -
J gene: TRBJ2-7
CDR3 protein: CASSYFGNSAYEQYF
CDR3 DNA: TGTGCCAGCAGTTACTTCGGGAATTCAGCCTACGAGCAGTACTTC

V gene: TRBV27
D gene: -
clone size: -
J gene: TRBJ1-6
CDR3 protein: CASKPTVSSYNSPLHF
CDR3 DNA: TGTGCCAGCAAGCCGACGGTGAGCTCCTATAATTCACCCCTCCACTTT

V gene: TRBV5-1
D gene: -
clone size: -
J gene: TRBJ2-7
CDR3 protein: CASSLSGRATYEQYF
CDR3 DNA: TGCGCCAGCAGCTTGTCGGGACGGGCTACCTACGAGCAGTACTTC

V gene: TRBV6-2/TRBV6-3
D gene: -
clone size: -
J gene: TRBJ2-1
CDR3 protein: CASSSHSNEQFF
CDR3 DNA: TGTGCCAGCAGTTCCCACTCCAATGAGCAGTTCTTC

V gene: TRBV19
D gene: -
clone size: -
J gene: TRBJ2-7
CDR3 protein: CASKITGDSNYEQYF
CDR3 DNA: TGTGCCAGTAAGATTACGGGGGACAGTAACTACGAGCAGTACTTC

V gene: TRBV18
D gene: -
clone size: -
J gene: TRBJ1-2
CDR3 protein: CASSPAGTSRGYTF
CDR3 DNA: TGTGCCAGCTCACCAGCAGGGACGTCGAGAGGCTACACCTTC

V gene: TRBV11-3
D gene: -
clone size: -
J gene: TRBJ1-1
CDR3 protein: CASSGGPQNTEAFF
CDR3 DNA: TGTGCCAGCAGCGGCGGGCCCCAGAACACTGAAGCTTTCTTT

V gene: TRBV5-6
D gene: TRBD1
clone size: -
J gene: TRBJ1-6
CDR3 protein: CASSLGDRGNSPLHF
CDR3 DNA: TGTGCCAGCAGCTTGGGGGACAGGGGTAATTCACCCCTCCACTTT

V gene: TRBV2
D gene: TRBD1
clone size: -
J gene: TRBJ1-2
CDR3 protein: CASSPGQGYGYTF
CDR3 DNA: TGTGCCAGCAGCCCTGGACAGGGATATGGCTACACCTTC

V gene: TRBV27
D gene: -
clone size: -
J gene: TRBJ1-1
CDR3 protein: CAIRKGTESTEAFF
CDR3 DNA: TGTGCCATCAGAAAGGGTACAGAGAGCACTGAAGCTTTCTTT

V gene: TRBV3-1/TRBV3-2
D gene: -
clone size: -
J gene: TRBJ2-5
CDR3 protein: CASSQGLQETQYF
CDR3 DNA: TGTGCCAGCAGCCAGGGACTGCAAGAGACCCAGTACTTC

V gene: TRBV29-1
D gene: -
clone size: -
J gene: TRBJ1-5
CDR3 protein: CSVVDGQSNQPQHF
CDR3 DNA: TGCAGCGTTGTAGATGGGCAGTCCAATCAGCCCCAGCATTTT

V gene: TRBV5-8
D gene: -
clone size: -
J gene: TRBJ1-5
CDR3 protein: CASSLLREGYSNQPQHF
CDR3 DNA: TGTGCCAGCAGCTTGTTACGTGAGGGATATAGCAATCAGCCCCAGCATTTT

V gene: TRBV30
D gene: -
clone size: few
J gene: TRBJ2-3
CDR3 protein: CAWRGSADTQYF
CDR3 DNA: TGTGCCTGGAGGGGGTCGGCAGATACGCAGTATTTT

V gene: TRBV5-4
D gene: -
clone size: -
J gene: TRBJ2-1
CDR3 protein: CASSLGGGSSSYNEQFF
CDR3 DNA: TGTGCCAGCAGCTTGGGTGGTGGCTCCAGCTCCTACAATGAGCAGTTCTTC

V gene: TRBV19
D gene: -
clone size: few
J gene: TRBJ1-2
CDR3 protein: CASTLRGRYGYTF
CDR3 DNA: TGTGCCAGTACCCTACGAGGGAGGTATGGCTACACCTTC

V gene: TRBV12-3/TRBV12-4
D gene: -
clone size: -
J gene: TRBJ2-5
CDR3 protein: CASSSGFQETQYF
CDR3 DNA: TGTGCCAGCAGTTCGGGATTCCAAGAGACCCAGTACTTC

V gene: TRBV30
D gene: -
clone size: -
J gene: TRBJ2-1
CDR3 protein: CAWSRHNNEQFF
CDR3 DNA: TGTGCCTGGAGTCGGCACAACAATGAGCAGTTCTTC

V gene: TRBV6-6
D gene: -
clone size: -
J gene: TRBJ2-5
CDR3 protein: CASSSLQETQYF
CDR3 DNA: TGTGCCAGCAGTTCCCTACAAGAGACCCAGTACTTC

V gene: TRBV3-1/TRBV3-2
D gene: TRBD1
clone size: once
J gene: TRBJ2-7
CDR3 protein: CASSQDYRGRGQYF
CDR3 DNA: TGTGCCAGCAGCCAAGATTACAGGGGAAGAGGGCAGTACTTC

V gene: TRBV4-2
D gene: -
clone size: -
J gene: TRBJ2-7
CDR3 protein: CASSPNSYEQYF
CDR3 DNA: TGTGCCAGCAGCCCAAACTCCTACGAGCAGTACTTC

V gene: TRBV6-5
D gene: -
clone size: -
J gene: TRBJ2-2
CDR3 protein: CASSTLSGTGELFF
CDR3 DNA: TGTGCCAGCAGTACCTTAAGCGGAACCGGGGAGCTGTTTTTT

V gene: TRBV2
D gene: -
clone size: -
J gene: TRBJ2-7
CDR3 protein: CASSGVYEQYF
CDR3 DNA: TGTGCCAGCAGTGGAGTCTACGAGCAGTACTTC